This T cell receptor (beta chain) emerged from a study of cytomegalovirus exposure and HLA in healthy donors. Points from the study as a whole: Data from an earlier analysis indicated that most TCR beta V segments were productive either about 90% or about 30% of the time. Upon later analysis, TCR association rates were observed to vary by HLA locus, being highest for DRB1 and lowest for HLA-C.

The CDR3 is 11 amino acids. Germline V gene sequence: CDR1 SQVTM, CDR2 ANQGSEA. V lost 4 bases to trimming and J lost 6 bases, with 7 bases between them. Remarks on this clone: Its antigen remains unidentified.

The PCR contained 60 Vbeta and 13 Jbeta primers. This table comes from immunoSEQ multiplex PCR, and its TCRdb copy is limited to in-frame clones, with some not included. The sample totals about 130,000 clones; its top ten clones hold roughly 1%. Sequenced input: PBMCs. This chain joins TRBV29-1 and TRBJ1-5; D gene ambiguous. This receptor was taken from a man aged 18 to 30 in good health and CMV-seronegative. The CDR3 DNA follows: TGCAGCGTTGGGGAGACTCAGCCCCAGCATTTT. Translating it yields CSVGETQPQHF.